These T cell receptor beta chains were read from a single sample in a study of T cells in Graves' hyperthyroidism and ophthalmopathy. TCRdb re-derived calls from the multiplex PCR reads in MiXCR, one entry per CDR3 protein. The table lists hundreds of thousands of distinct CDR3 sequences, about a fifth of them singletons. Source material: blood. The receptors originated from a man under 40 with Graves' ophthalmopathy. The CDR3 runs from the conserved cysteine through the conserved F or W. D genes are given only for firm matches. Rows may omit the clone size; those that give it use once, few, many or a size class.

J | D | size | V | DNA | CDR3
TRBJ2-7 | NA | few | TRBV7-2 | TGTGCCAGCAGCTTTTATACGGGACTCAACTACGAGCAGTACTTC | CASSFYTGLNYEQYF
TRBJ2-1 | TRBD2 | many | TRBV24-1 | TGTGCCACCAGTGCCCGCGGACTAGCGGGGATCAATGAGCAGTTCTTC | CATSARGLAGINEQFF
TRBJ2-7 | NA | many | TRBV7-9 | TGTGCCAGCACCAGAACGGGCGGCGCCTACGAGCAGTACTTC | CASTRTGGAYEQYF
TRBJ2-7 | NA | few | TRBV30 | TGTGCCTGGAAGGGGGCCTACGAGCAGTACTTC | CAWKGAYEQYF
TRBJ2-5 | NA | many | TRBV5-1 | TGCGCCAGCAGCTTGGCGACGGGACCAGAGACCCAGTACTTC | CASSLATGPETQYF
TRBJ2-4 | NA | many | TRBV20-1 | TGCAGTGCTACCAAAAACATTCAGTACTTC | CSATKNIQYF
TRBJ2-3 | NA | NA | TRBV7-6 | TGTGCCAGCAGCCAATTCGGAGAGGGGGATACGCAGTATTTT | CASSQFGEGDTQYF
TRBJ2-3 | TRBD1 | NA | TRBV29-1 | TGCAGCGCTCCGGGACAGGGGTTCGCAGATACGCAGTATTTT | CSAPGQGFADTQYF
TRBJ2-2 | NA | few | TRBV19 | TGTGCCAGTAGTAAGCAGAACACCGGGGAGCTGTTTTTT | CASSKQNTGELFF
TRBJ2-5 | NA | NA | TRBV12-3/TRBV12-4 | TGTGCCAGCAGTTATGGGGGGTTGGTCCAAGAGACCCAGTACTTC | CASSYGGLVQETQYF
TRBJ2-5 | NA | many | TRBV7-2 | TGTGCCAGCAGCTTAGTGCGTCAGGGCGGAGAGACCCAGTACTTC | CASSLVRQGGETQYF
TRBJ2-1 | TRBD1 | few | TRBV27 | TGTGCCAGCAGTTTATTGGGACAGGCCTATGAGCAGTTCTTC | CASSLLGQAYEQFF
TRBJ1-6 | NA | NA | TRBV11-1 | TGTGCCAGCAGCCCCCGGGGGCTTGGGAATTCACCCCTCCACTTT | CASSPRGLGNSPLHF
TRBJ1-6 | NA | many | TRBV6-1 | TGTGCCAGCAGTTACGGGTCAGAATATAATTCACCCCTCCACTTT | CASSYGSEYNSPLHF
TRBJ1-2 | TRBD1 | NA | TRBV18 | TGTGCCAGCTCACCGAGACAGGGGGCGCTGGACTATGGCTACACCTTC | CASSPRQGALDYGYTF
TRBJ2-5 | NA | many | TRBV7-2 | TGTGCCAGCAGCTTAGGAGCCCTGGGGGGAGAGACCCAGTACTTC | CASSLGALGGETQYF
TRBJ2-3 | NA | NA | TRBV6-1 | TGTGCCAGCAGAACCCGACAGAAAGAGTATTTT | CASRTRQKEYF
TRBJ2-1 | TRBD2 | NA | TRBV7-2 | TGTGCCAGCAGCTTAGTTGCGGGAGTTGCGGATGAGCAGTTCTTC | CASSLVAGVADEQFF
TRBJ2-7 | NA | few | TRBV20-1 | TGCAGTGCTAGAGATCGAGGGCTCTCCTACGAGCAGTACTTC | CSARDRGLSYEQYF
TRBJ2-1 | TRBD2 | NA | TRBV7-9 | TGTGCCAGCAGCTTATTAGCGGGAAATCATGAGCAGTTCTTC | CASSLLAGNHEQFF
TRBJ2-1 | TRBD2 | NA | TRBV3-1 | TGTGCCAGCAGCCGCACTAGCGGGAGGGCCGGCAATGAGCAGTTCTTC | CASSRTSGRAGNEQFF
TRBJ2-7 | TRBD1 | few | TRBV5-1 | TGCGCCAGCAGCCTCCTGGGACAGGGGCGGAACGAGCAGTACTTC | CASSLLGQGRNEQYF
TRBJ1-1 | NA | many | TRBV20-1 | TGCAGTGCTACTGACGGGAGCACTATGAACACTGAAGCTTTCTTT | CSATDGSTMNTEAFF
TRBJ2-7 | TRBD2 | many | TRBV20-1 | TGCAGTGCTAGTCCTAGCGGGAGAGTACACGAGCAGTACTTC | CSASPSGRVHEQYF
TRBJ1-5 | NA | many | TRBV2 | TGTGCCAGCAGGGCAGGGGACAGCAATCAGCCCCAGCATTTT | CASRAGDSNQPQHF
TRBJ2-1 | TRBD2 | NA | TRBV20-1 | TGCAGTGCTAGATCGGGAGGGCCAGTGGATGAGCAGTTCTTC | CSARSGGPVDEQFF
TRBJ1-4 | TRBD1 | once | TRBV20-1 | TGCAGTGCTAAGACAGCCGGGACAGGGAATGAAAAACTGTTTTTT | CSAKTAGTGNEKLFF
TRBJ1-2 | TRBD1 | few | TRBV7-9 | TGTGCCAGCAGCTTAGCGTCAGGTGTGGGACAGGGTATGCATGGCTACACCTTC | CASSLASGVGQGMHGYTF
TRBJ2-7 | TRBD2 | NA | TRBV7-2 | TGTGCCAGCAGCTCCTCCTTTCAAGCGGGAACCTACGAGCAGTACTTC | CASSSSFQAGTYEQYF
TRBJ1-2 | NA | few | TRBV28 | TGTGCCAGCAGTCCACAACAGGGAGGCTATGGCTACACCTTC | CASSPQQGGYGYTF
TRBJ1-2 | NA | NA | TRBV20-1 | TGCAGTGCTAGAGTGGAAGGGACCCATGGCTACACCTTC | CSARVEGTHGYTF
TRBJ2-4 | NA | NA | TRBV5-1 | TGTGCCAGCAGCCCCCGCGTGGAGGGAACCAAAAACATTCAGTACTTC | CASSPRVEGTKNIQYF
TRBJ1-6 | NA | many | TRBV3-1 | TGTGCCAGCAGCCAAGCCGATAATTCACCCCTCCACTTT | CASSQADNSPLHF
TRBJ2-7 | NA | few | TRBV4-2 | TGTGCCAGCAGCCCCTCACGCCTGACCTACGAGCAGTACTTC | CASSPSRLTYEQYF
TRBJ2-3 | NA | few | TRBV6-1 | TGTGCCAGCACACCGATTTCGATGGGGGGCAGGGGCACAGATACGCAGTATTTT | CASTPISMGGRGTDTQYF
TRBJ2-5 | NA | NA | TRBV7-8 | TGTGCCAGCAGTCGTCCTGCGGGCAGGGCGTTTCAAGAGACCCAGTACTTC | CASSRPAGRAFQETQYF
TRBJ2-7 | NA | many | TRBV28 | TGTGCCAGCATTGGGGACGGCGATTACGAGCAGTACTTC | CASIGDGDYEQYF
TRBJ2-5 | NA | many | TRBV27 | TGTGCCAGCAGTTTGTCCAGGGGAGATGAGACCCAGTACTTC | CASSLSRGDETQYF
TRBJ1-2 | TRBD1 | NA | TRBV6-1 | TGTGCCAGCAGTGTCCAGGGGACAGTTTATGGCTACACCTTC | CASSVQGTVYGYTF
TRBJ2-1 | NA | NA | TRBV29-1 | TGCAGCGTTGGCGGCGGGACCTCTTACAATGAGCAGTTCTTC | CSVGGGTSYNEQFF
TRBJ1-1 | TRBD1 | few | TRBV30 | TGTGCCTGGAAGATGACAGGGGAGAACACTGAAGCTTTCTTT | CAWKMTGENTEAFF
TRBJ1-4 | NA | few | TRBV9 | TGTGCCAGCAGCGTGGCGGACCGGGAAAAACTGTTTTTT | CASSVADREKLFF